A selection of T cell receptor beta chains follows, all from one sample in a study of T cell changes during pregnancy in multiple sclerosis. Assay: immunoSEQ multiplex PCR; the TCRdb copy retains only in-frame clones and omits some. This sample yields around 42,000 clones, of which roughly nine tenths are seen a single time; 0.6% to 0.75% belongs to the top ten. The sequencing used CD4+ T cells from peripheral blood mononuclear cells, collected before pregnancy. These receptor sequences come from a female donor with multiple sclerosis, enrolled in a pregnancy study. CDR3s include the opening cysteine and the closing phenylalanine or tryptophan. The D gene is left open where the match is weak. Rows give clone size only sometimes, using once, few, many, or a class for an expanded clone.

J gene	D gene	V gene	CDR3 length	clone size	CDR3 protein	CDR3 DNA
TRBJ2-5	TRBD2	TRBV14	13	-	CASSQRGGETQYF	TGTGCCAGCAGCCAGAGGGGAGGGGAGACCCAGTACTTC
TRBJ1-3	-	TRBV9	18	-	CASSVVGATPIAGNTIYF	TGTGCCAGCAGCGTAGTGGGCGCTACGCCTATCGCTGGAAACACCATATATTTT
TRBJ1-2	-	TRBV7-9	13	-	CASSTRDIYGYTF	TGTGCCAGCAGCACCCGGGACATTTATGGCTACACCTTC
TRBJ2-1	TRBD2	TRBV2	17	-	CASSEPKGLASNNEQFF	TGTGCCAGCAGTGAACCAAAGGGACTAGCGAGTAACAATGAGCAGTTCTTC
TRBJ2-5	-	TRBV7-3	15	-	CASSLGAKGGETQYF	TGTGCCAGCAGCTTAGGGGCCAAGGGCGGCGAGACCCAGTACTTC
TRBJ1-2	-	TRBV6-6	13	-	CASASPGDYGYTF	TGTGCCAGCGCCTCACCGGGGGACTATGGCTACACCTTC
TRBJ1-1	TRBD1	TRBV7-8	14	once	CASSYRQGNTEAFF	TGTGCCAGCAGCTACCGACAGGGGAACACTGAAGCTTTCTTT
TRBJ2-5	-	TRBV5-6	12	-	CASSFALGAQYF	TGTGCCAGCAGCTTTGCGTTAGGGGCCCAGTACTTC
TRBJ1-2	-	TRBV19	14	-	CASSILSISYGYTF	TGTGCCAGTAGTATACTAAGTATTTCCTATGGCTACACCTTC
TRBJ2-5	-	TRBV9	14	-	CASSPGGLWETQYF	TGTGCCAGCAGCCCCGGGGGGCTTTGGGAGACCCAGTACTTC
TRBJ1-2	-	TRBV4-3	16	-	CASSQELTGLVPGYTF	TGCGCCAGCAGCCAAGAACTTACAGGGTTAGTCCCTGGCTACACCTTC
TRBJ2-7	TRBD1	TRBV19	15	-	CASSSQGTGVYEQYF	TGTGCCAGTAGTAGCCAAGGGACAGGGGTATACGAGCAGTACTTC
TRBJ2-3	-	TRBV18	13	-	CASSPRPIDTQYF	TGTGCCAGCTCCCCCAGGCCAATTGATACGCAGTATTTT
TRBJ2-1	TRBD2	TRBV9	16	-	CASSVPSSGGNNEQFF	TGTGCCAGCAGCGTCCCCTCTAGCGGGGGTAACAATGAGCAGTTCTTC
TRBJ2-3	-	TRBV5-6	14	-	CASSRTSNTDTQYF	TGTGCCAGCAGCCGGACTTCAAACACAGATACGCAGTATTTT
TRBJ2-5	TRBD2	TRBV19	15	-	CASSTSGGPQETQYF	TGTGCCAGTAGTACAAGCGGGGGACCTCAGGAGACCCAGTACTTC
TRBJ2-5	TRBD1	TRBV5-1	14	-	CASSLGQGQETQYF	TGCGCCAGCAGCTTGGGACAGGGCCAAGAGACCCAGTACTTC
TRBJ2-7	TRBD1	TRBV2	15	-	CASSEEGQGQYEQYF	TGTGCCAGCAGTGAAGAGGGACAGGGTCAATACGAGCAGTACTTC
TRBJ2-6	-	TRBV2	16	once	CASSPRQNSGANVLTF	TGTGCCAGCAGTCCCCGACAGAACTCTGGGGCCAACGTCCTGACTTTC
TRBJ2-3	-	TRBV7-8	14	-	CASSLPQLTHTQYF	TGTGCCAGCAGCTTACCTCAACTTACCCATACGCAGTATTTT
TRBJ1-6	-	TRBV6-6	12	-	CASSYSISPLHF	TGTGCCAGCAGTTACTCTATTTCACCCCTCCACTTT
TRBJ1-6	TRBD1	TRBV11-2	18	-	CASSLVQTGGVHNSPLHF	TGTGCCAGCAGCTTAGTCCAGACAGGGGGCGTCCATAATTCACCCCTCCACTTT
TRBJ2-1	-	TRBV5-1	14	-	CASSLVSAGEEQFF	TGCGCCAGCAGCTTGGTTAGCGCTGGGGAGGAGCAGTTCTTC
TRBJ2-1	TRBD1	TRBV10-3	15	-	CAISESDRDYNEQFF	TGTGCCATCAGTGAGTCCGACAGGGACTACAATGAGCAGTTCTTC
TRBJ2-1	-	TRBV7-6	13	-	CASTDFLNNEQFF	TGTGCCAGCACCGACTTTTTGAACAATGAGCAGTTCTTC
TRBJ1-1	TRBD1	TRBV19	17	-	CASSIGYFGQASPEAFF	TGTGCCAGTAGTATTGGGTATTTCGGACAGGCCAGCCCTGAAGCTTTCTTT
TRBJ2-5	TRBD2	TRBV7-6	18	-	CASSLGTGTSRGQETQYF	TGTGCCAGCAGCTTAGGTACCGGGACTAGCAGGGGCCAAGAGACCCAGTACTTC
TRBJ2-3	TRBD2	TRBV11-2	17	-	CASTPLSSGGYTDTQYF	TGTGCCAGCACCCCACTCTCTAGCGGGGGGTACACAGATACGCAGTATTTT
TRBJ1-1	TRBD1	TRBV29-1	12	-	CSGQGGNTEAFF	TGCAGCGGGCAGGGGGGGAACACTGAAGCTTTCTTT
TRBJ1-2	-	TRBV7-9	16	-	CASSRGGGAPNYGYTF	TGTGCCAGCAGCCGGGGGGGAGGTGCCCCAAACTATGGCTACACCTTC
TRBJ1-2	TRBD1	TRBV7-9	13	-	CASSLGGQGGYTF	TGTGCCAGCAGCTTAGGGGGACAGGGGGGCTACACCTTC
TRBJ2-5	TRBD2	TRBV4-1	14	-	CASSAAGGKETQYF	TGCGCCAGCAGTGCAGCGGGGGGAAAAGAGACCCAGTACTTC
TRBJ2-7	TRBD2	TRBV5-1	15	-	CASSSSGGSSYEQYF	TGCGCCAGCAGCTCGTCGGGGGGGAGCTCCTACGAGCAGTACTTC
TRBJ2-5	-	TRBV6-5	13	-	CASSYSRKETQYF	TGTGCCAGCAGTTACTCGCGGAAAGAGACCCAGTACTTC